The 24 T cell receptor beta chains given below trace back to one sample, sequenced in a study of T cell changes during pregnancy in multiple sclerosis. Some clones are missing from TCRdb's copy, which holds only in-frame ones; the method was immunoSEQ multiplex PCR. Found here are nearly 110,000 clones, under 95% of them singletons; the top ten hold 0.78%. The input for sequencing was peripheral blood, taken in the third trimester of pregnancy. The receptor set was obtained from a female donor in good health, enrolled as a control in a pregnancy study.

Only one count was recorded for this clone. The rearrangement links TRBV27 to TRBJ1-5, with unresolved D. Deletions cut 3 bases from V and 3 bases from J, with 9 bases between. The CDR3 is 14 residues long. Germline-derived CDR1 and CDR2 are MNHEY and SMNVEV (reference sequence). The CDR3 protein is CASSFGGINQPQHF. CDR3 in DNA: TGTGCCAGCAGTTTCGGAGGAATCAATCAGCCCCAGCATTTT.

V and J are TRBV4-3 and TRBJ1-2; 9 bases agree with TRBD1. V dropped 4 bases and J dropped 6; count of bases not matched to a gene: 9. This CDR3 has 15 residues. Germline V gene lookup returns CDR1 LGHNA and CDR2 YSLEER. CDR3 DNA sequence: TGCGCCAGCAGCCCTTCGACAGGGGGAGGTGATGGCTACACCTTC. Protein sequence: CASSPSTGGGDGYTF.

CDR3 in DNA: TGCGCCAGCAGCCAGGGAGGACAGCCCCAGCATTTT. This sequence encodes CASSQGGQPQHF. J is TRBJ1-5 and V is TRBV4-1; no clear D. The CDR3 is 12 amino acids. Germline V CDR1 and CDR2: MGHRA, YSYEKL. Trimming pared 3 bases from V and 7 bases from J, leaving 7 bases between.

The V call is TRBV9, the J call TRBJ2-1; a possible D gene is TRBD2 (6 bases). CDR1 SGDLS and CDR2 YYNGEE come from the germline V gene. V dropped 4 bases and J dropped 5 bases, with 13 bases sitting between them. The CDR3 contains 14 residues. The CDR3 bases are TGTGCCAGCAGCTACTGGGACTCAAACAATGAGCAGTTCTTC. It encodes CASSYWDSNNEQFF.

There are a few counts of this clone. This chain connects TRBV7-2 to TRBJ2-7, with D tentatively TRBD2 (5 bases). Germline CDR1 and CDR2: SGHTA and FQGNSA. The CDR3 runs to 12 residues. Trimming took off 5 bases at V and 6 bases at J, with 11 bases between the two ends. DNA of the CDR3: TGTGCCAGCAGCCTAACTAGAGGCGAGCAGTACTTC. This encodes CASSLTRGEQYF.

The chain is built from TRBV9 and TRBJ2-7; weak D call: TRBD2 (5 bases). Germline V CDR1 and CDR2: SGDLS, YYNGEE. The CDR3 contains 16 residues. Trimming pared 0 bases from V and 3 bases from J, leaving 16 bases between. The CDR3 DNA follows: TGTGCCAGCAGCGTAGGAGGGCTCCCCGGGGTCTACGAGCAGTACTTC. Translation gives CASSVGGLPGVYEQYF.

The chain joins TRBV7-2 to TRBJ2-1; TRBD1 aligns across 9 bases. V lost 10 bases, J lost 2 bases, and 9 bases stayed unmatched. Germline V CDR1 and CDR2: SGHTA, FQGNSA. The length of the CDR3 is 15 residues. CDR3 in DNA: TGTGCCATCTCGAGGGACAGGGCTACCTACAATGAGCAGTTCTTC. Protein: CAISRDRATYNEQFF.

The chain is built from TRBV6-1 and TRBJ1-1; D gene uncertain. CDR3 length: 15 amino acids. Germline V gene data show CDR1 as MNHNS and CDR2 as SASEGT. V lost 5 bases and J 1 base, leaving 14 bases between the germline ends. This chain's CDR3 is CASSPQTGSNTEAFF. CDR3 coding DNA: TGTGCCAGCAGTCCTCAGACGGGATCGAACACTGAAGCTTTCTTT.

This chain joins TRBV5-1 and TRBJ1-4; possibly TRBD1 for D (6 bases). Germline lookup yields CDR1 SGHRS and CDR2 YFSETQ. The CDR3 is made up of 15 amino acids. With 4 bases removed from V and 3 bases from J, the gap between germline ends came to 13 bases. CDR3 in DNA: TGCGCCAGCAGCCACGGACAGACTCCTAATGAAAAACTGTTTTTT. Amino acid sequence: CASSHGQTPNEKLFF.

This chain uses TRBV7-9 with TRBJ2-7; possible D gene TRBD1, 6 bases. This CDR3 comprises 13 residues. V lost 11 bases to trimming and J lost 1 base, with 15 bases between them. The germline CDR1 and CDR2 sequences are SEHNR and FQNEAQ (reference sequence). The DNA of the CDR3 is TGTGCCGGAGGTGCAGGGGCGTCCTACGAGCAGTACTTC. Amino acids: CAGGAGASYEQYF.

The chain couples TRBV30 to TRBJ1-2, with 11 positions matching TRBD1. The germline gives CDR1 GTSNPN, CDR2 SVGIG (reference sequence). The length of the CDR3 is 14 residues. V trimming: 3 bases; J trimming: 4 bases; junction bases outside the gene matches: 4. The CDR3 region is CAWRGQGGVYGYTF. For the CDR3, the DNA is TGTGCCTGGAGGGGACAGGGGGGCGTCTATGGCTACACCTTC. The variable domain in full, with the rest retrieved from reference TRBV30 and TRBJ1-2, is SQTIHQWPATLVQPVGSPLSLECTVEGTSNPNLYWYRQAAGRGLQLLFYSVGIGQISSEVPQNLSASRPQDRQFILSSKKLLLSDSGFYLCAWRGQGGVYGYTFGSGTRLTVV.

The sample holds many counts of this clone. The rearrangement joins TRBV4-2 to TRBJ2-2; D is unresolved. V was pared by 1 base and J by 3 bases, with 3 bases between. Germline V lookup: CDR1 LGHNA, CDR2 YNFKEQ. The CDR3 consists of 13 residues. CDR3 bases: TGTGCCAGCAGCCAAGCGGACACCGGGGAGCTGTTTTTT. Translating it yields CASSQADTGELFF.

This clone showed up just once. The rearrangement joins TRBV4-3 to TRBJ1-6; the D is unclear. Germline loops: CDR1 LGHNA, CDR2 YSLEER. V gave up 0 bases and J gave up 9 bases, with 12 bases separating them. The CDR3 has 15 residues. CDR3: CASSQDSGIGSPLHF. The DNA for the CDR3 is TGCGCCAGCAGCCAAGACTCGGGGATCGGTTCACCCCTCCACTTT.

The rearrangement uses TRBV27 and TRBJ1-2, with TRBD1 identical over 9 bases. CDR3 length: 13 residues. Unmatched junction bases numbered 6, after V lost 5 bases and J lost 8 bases. CDR1 is MNHEY and CDR2 is SMNVEV in the germline V gene (reference sequence). The CDR3 DNA reads as TGTGCCAGCAGTCTAGGGACAGGGCAAGGCTACACCTTC. Translation: CASSLGTGQGYTF.

The V gene is TRBV27, the J gene TRBJ1-1; maybe TRBD1 (5 bases). Trimming cost V 2 bases and J 4 bases, with 11 bases left between them. This CDR3 is 14 amino acids long. CDR1 is MNHEY, CDR2 SMNVEV, per germline (reference sequence). The CDR3 DNA reads TGTGCCAGCAGTTTACTGGGGAGGGGCACTGAAGCTTTCTTT. This translates into CASSLLGRGTEAFF.

The chain employs TRBV4-2 and TRBJ2-2, with 10 positions matching TRBD1. Germline V lookup: CDR1 LGHNA, CDR2 YNFKEQ. The CDR3 spans 16 residues. V lost 3 bases, J lost 1 base, and 2 bases stayed unmatched. This CDR3 is CASSQTGGMNTGELFF. The DNA of the CDR3 is TGTGCCAGCAGCCAGACAGGGGGCATGAACACCGGGGAGCTGTTTTTT.

The V gene is TRBV5-5, the J gene TRBJ2-3, with D possibly matching TRBD2 (5 bases). Per the germline V gene, CDR1 is SGHKS and CDR2 is YYEKEE (reference sequence). The CDR3 spans 15 residues. The ends were cut back, 2 bases at V and 6 bases at J, with 16 bases in the middle. CDR3 protein: CASSLGREKMDTQYF. The CDR3 DNA follows: TGTGCCAGCAGCTTAGGGAGAGAGAAGATGGATACGCAGTATTTT.

CDR3 in DNA: TGTGCCAGCAGCCCCCAAGGGACTCCCTACGAGCAGTACTTC. Its translation: CASSPQGTPYEQYF. The rearrangement links TRBV7-2 to TRBJ2-7; tentative D call: TRBD2 (6 bases). The CDR3 spans 14 residues. CDR1 and CDR2 (germline): SGHTA, FQGNSA. Trimming pared 5 bases from V and 2 bases from J, leaving 13 bases between.

V gene TRBV15 combines with J gene TRBJ2-7, with 9 bases aligning to TRBD1. V trimming: 1 base; J trimming: 5 bases; junction bases outside the gene matches: 6. The CDR3 is 15 amino acids. The germline gives CDR1 LNHNV, CDR2 YYDKDF (reference sequence). The CDR3 DNA is TGTGCCACCAGCAGAGTACGGACAGGGGTCCACGAGCAGTACTTC. Translation gives CATSRVRTGVHEQYF.

This sequence joins TRBV7-9 and TRBJ1-2; no clear D gene. V was cut by 3 bases and J by 4 bases, with 9 bases left in between. The germline V gene encodes CDR1 SEHNR and CDR2 FQNEAQ (reference sequence). The CDR3 is made up of 13 amino acids. Written as DNA, the CDR3 is TGTGCCAGCAGCTTCGCGGATATCTATGGCTACACCTTC. This gives the protein CASSFADIYGYTF.

This clone showed up just once. This chain links TRBV5-4 with TRBJ2-7; 7 positions match TRBD1. J gave up 1 base and V 7 bases, and 8 bases lay outside the gene matches. This CDR3 region has 14 residues. Germline CDR1 is SGHNT and CDR2 is YYREEE (reference sequence). The CDR3 nucleotides are TGTGCCAGCCGAAGAGGGACAGTGTCCTACGAGCAGTACTTC. Translated: CASRRGTVSYEQYF.

This chain links TRBV27 with TRBJ2-3; 8 nucleotides match TRBD2. V was pared by 3 bases and J by 0 bases, with 5 bases of the junction left unmatched. Looked up from germline, CDR1 is MNHEY and CDR2 is SMNVEV (reference sequence). CDR3 size: 16 residues. The CDR3 reads CASSFGGGPSTDTQYF. The CDR3 coding sequence is TGTGCCAGCAGTTTCGGGGGGGGGCCTAGCACAGATACGCAGTATTTT.

As regards this clone: This same CDR3 is encoded by further DNA sequences in the sample. V usage is TRBV19 and J usage is TRBJ2-1; D may be TRBD2 (6 bases). The germline V gene has CDR1 LNHDA and CDR2 SQIVND (reference sequence). Trimming removed 0 bases from V and 12 bases from J, with 9 bases in between. This CDR3 region has 12 residues. CDR3 DNA sequence: TGTGCCAGTAGTATAGAGGCCGGGGGGCAGTTCTTC. Translation: CASSIEAGGQFF. The whole variable domain, filled in from reference TRBV19 and TRBJ2-1, reads DGGITQSPKYLFRKEGQNVTLSCEQNLNHDAMYWYRQDPGQGLRLIYYSQIVNDFQKGDIAEGYSVSREKKESFPLTVTSAQKNPTAFYLCASSIEAGGQFFGPGTRLTVL.

J is TRBJ2-3 and V is TRBV6-4; maybe TRBD2 (6 bases). Trimming removed 6 bases at V and 0 bases at J, with 10 bases between. CDR1 is MRHNA, CDR2 SNTAGT, per germline. CDR3 length equals 14 residues. CDR3 in amino acids: CASSPRGSTDTQYF. The CDR3 DNA is TGTGCCAGCAGCCCTCGGGGGAGCACAGATACGCAGTATTTT.